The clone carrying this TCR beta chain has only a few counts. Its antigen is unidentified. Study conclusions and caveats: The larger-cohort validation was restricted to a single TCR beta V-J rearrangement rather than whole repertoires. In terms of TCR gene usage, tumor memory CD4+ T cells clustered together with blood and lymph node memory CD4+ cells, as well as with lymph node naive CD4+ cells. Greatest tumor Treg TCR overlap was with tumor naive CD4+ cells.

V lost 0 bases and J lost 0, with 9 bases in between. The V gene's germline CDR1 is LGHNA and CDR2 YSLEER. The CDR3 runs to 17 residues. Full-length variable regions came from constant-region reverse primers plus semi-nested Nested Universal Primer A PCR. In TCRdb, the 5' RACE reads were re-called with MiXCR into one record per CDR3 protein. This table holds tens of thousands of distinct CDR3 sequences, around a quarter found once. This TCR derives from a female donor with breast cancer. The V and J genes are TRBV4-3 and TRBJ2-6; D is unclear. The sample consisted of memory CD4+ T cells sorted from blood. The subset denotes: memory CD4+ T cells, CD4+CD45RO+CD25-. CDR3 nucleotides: TGCGCCAGCAGCCAAGATGGACGAAGCTCTGGGGCCAACGTCCTGACTTTC. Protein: CASSQDGRSSGANVLTF.